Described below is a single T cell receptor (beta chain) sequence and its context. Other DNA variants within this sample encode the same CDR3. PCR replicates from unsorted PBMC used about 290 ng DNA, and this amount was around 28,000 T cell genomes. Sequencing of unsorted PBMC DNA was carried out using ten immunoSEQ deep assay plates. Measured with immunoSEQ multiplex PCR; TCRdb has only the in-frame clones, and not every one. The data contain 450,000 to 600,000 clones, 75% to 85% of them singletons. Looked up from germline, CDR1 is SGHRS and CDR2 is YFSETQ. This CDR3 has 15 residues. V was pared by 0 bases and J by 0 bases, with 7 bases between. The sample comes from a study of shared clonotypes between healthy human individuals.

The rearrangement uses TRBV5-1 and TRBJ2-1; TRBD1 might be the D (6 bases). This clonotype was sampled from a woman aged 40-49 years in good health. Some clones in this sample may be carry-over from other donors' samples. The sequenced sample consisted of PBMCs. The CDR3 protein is CASSLVGASYNEQFF. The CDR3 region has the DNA TGCGCCAGCAGCTTGGTGGGGGCCTCCTACAATGAGCAGTTCTTC.